Below, 2 T cell receptor beta chains from the same sample are listed, as sequenced in a study of graft-versus-host responses after intestinal transplantation. Data came from immunoSEQ multiplex PCR; TCRdb stores just in-frame clones and leaves some out. The sample yields fewer than 120,000 clones, 85% to 95% seen once. These receptors' targets are unknown. This specimen was unstimulated CD8+ T cells sorted from spleen or lymph node cells, taken before intestinal transplant. These receptors came from a human donor who received an intestinal transplant.

The chain links TRBV4-1 to TRBJ2-7; possibly TRBD2 for D (6 bases). This CDR3 comprises 16 residues. The germline V and J ends were trimmed by 0 bases and 0 bases, with 12 bases remaining between them. Germline V gene data show CDR1 as MGHRA and CDR2 as YSYEKL. The CDR3 DNA is TGCGCCAGCAGCCAAGACCCAGGAGGGAGCTCCTACGAGCAGTACTTC. Protein product: CASSQDPGGSSYEQYF.

The gene calls are TRBV11-2 and TRBJ2-7; weak D call: TRBD2 (5 bases). The CDR3 runs 15 residues. V lost 0 bases and J lost 3, with 12 bases in between. CDR1 and CDR2 (germline): SGHAT, FQNNGV. CDR3 sequence: CASSLEVPAVYEQYF. For the CDR3, the DNA is TGTGCCAGCAGCTTAGAGGTACCAGCGGTCTACGAGCAGTACTTC.